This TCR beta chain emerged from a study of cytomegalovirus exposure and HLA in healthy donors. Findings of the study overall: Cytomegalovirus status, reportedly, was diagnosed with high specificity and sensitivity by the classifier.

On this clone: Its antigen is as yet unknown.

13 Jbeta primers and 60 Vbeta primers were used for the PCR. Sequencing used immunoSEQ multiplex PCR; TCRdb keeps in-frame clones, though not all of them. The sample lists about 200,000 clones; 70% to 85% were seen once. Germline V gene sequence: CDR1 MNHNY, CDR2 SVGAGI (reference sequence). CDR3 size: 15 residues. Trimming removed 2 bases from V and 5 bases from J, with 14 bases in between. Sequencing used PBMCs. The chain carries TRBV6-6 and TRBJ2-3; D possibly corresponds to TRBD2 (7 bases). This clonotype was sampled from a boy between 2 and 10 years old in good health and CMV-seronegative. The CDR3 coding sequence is TGTGCCAGCAGTTACATGTGGGGGGGCCAAGATACGCAGTATTTT. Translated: CASSYMWGGQDTQYF.